This T cell receptor beta chain was sequenced for a study of T cells in localized non-small cell lung cancer. Whole-study results and caveats: Clonality of T cells reached its maximum in uninvolved adjacent lung, surpassing tumor. When the top 100 tumor clones were examined, a median approximately 60 of them also appeared in the adjacent lung, which was paired and uninvolved. A denser population of T cells in blood accompanied longer overall survival.

Trimming removed 6 bases from V and 6 bases from J, with 24 bases in between. The length of the CDR3 is 16 residues. The V gene's germline CDR1 is SGHTA and CDR2 FQGTGA. This clone has ten or more counts. What it binds is unknown. Sequenced by immunoSEQ multiplex PCR; TCRdb stores in-frame clones only, minus some. In the table there are some 85,000 clones, around 82% of which are singletons. This TCR was sampled from a man aged 35-69 years with stage II squamous cell lung carcinoma. V is TRBV7-3 and J is TRBJ2-7; D is possibly TRBD2 (6 bases). Material: PBMCs, obtained before any cancer treatment. For the CDR3, the DNA is TGTGCCAGCAGTTCGGAGACCCCGGGGACTTCAGGCGAGCAGTACTTC. Its translation is CASSSETPGTSGEQYF.